The rows below give T cell receptor beta chains drawn from one sample of a study of blood T cell repertoires in COVID-19. Method: immunoSEQ multiplex PCR; TCRdb's copy keeps in-frame clones and lacks some. The sample has 60,000 to 75,000 clones; roughly 80% are singletons. Material for sequencing was peripheral blood. These TCRs come from a woman in her 70s with acute or convalescent COVID-19. CDR3s include the opening cysteine and the closing phenylalanine or tryptophan. The D gene is left open where the match is weak. Clone sizes are given selectively: once, few, many, or a class where the clone is expanded.

TRBJ2-7,TRBV18,TRBD1,once,CASSPAWDSLSGQYF,TGTGCCAGCTCACCCGCCTGGGACAGTCTGAGCGGGCAGTACTTC
TRBJ2-7,TRBV10-1,NA,NA,CASSERSRVLGGPDPYEQYF,TGCGCCAGCAGTGAGCGGTCCCGGGTCCTCGGGGGACCTGACCCCTACGAGCAGTACTTC
TRBJ1-1,TRBV20-1,NA,many,CSARFGHQAFF,TGCAGTGCTAGGTTTGGGCATCAAGCTTTCTTT
TRBJ1-2,TRBV5-5,TRBD1,NA,CASSLGGGQGNYGYTF,TGTGCCAGCAGCTTGGGTGGAGGACAGGGTAACTATGGCTACACCTTC
TRBJ1-2,TRBV5-1,TRBD1,NA,CASSYTGAGSGGYTF,TGCGCCAGCAGCTATACAGGGGCAGGATCGGGCGGCTACACCTTC
TRBJ1-4,TRBV5-5,TRBD1,NA,CASSLRGQNEKLFF,TGTGCCAGCAGCCTAAGGGGACAGAATGAAAAACTGTTTTTT
TRBJ2-7,TRBV28,TRBD1,NA,CASSGAGTESYEQYF,TGTGCCAGCAGCGGAGCCGGGACAGAATCCTACGAGCAGTACTTC
TRBJ2-1,TRBV14,NA,NA,CASSHGDEQFF,TGTGCCAGCAGCCACGGGGATGAGCAGTTCTTC
TRBJ2-4,TRBV19,TRBD2,NA,CASSSLAGGLAKNIQYF,TGTGCCAGTAGTAGTCTAGCGGGGGGGCTCGCCAAAAACATTCAGTACTTC
TRBJ1-1,TRBV29-1,TRBD1,NA,CSVDHRGHTEAFF,TGCAGCGTCGATCATAGGGGGCACACTGAAGCTTTCTTT
TRBJ2-7,TRBV2,TRBD2,NA,CASSEASQRGREQYF,TGTGCCAGCAGTGAAGCGAGCCAGCGGGGACGCGAGCAGTACTTC